This T cell receptor beta chain appears in the sequencing data of a study of cytomegalovirus exposure and HLA in healthy donors (dated by TCRdb to about 2017). Study-level background: An earlier analysis of roughly 610 of the donors reported approximately 300 Gb of sequence data and 95 million to 120 million unique TCR beta sequences obtained from about 179 million T cells. An early release that covered fewer than 800 HLA-typed donors contained approximately 320 gigabases of sequencing data and around 85 million unique TCR sequences. The genetic ancestry cluster associated with self-reported Caucasian donors included about 81% of the 398 genotyped donors. The study was designed to test whether signatures of past pathogen exposure could be identified by cataloging public T cell receptors. The study used immunosequencing to profile the T cell repertoires of approximately 640 subjects and linked those repertoires to cytomegalovirus serostatus. A separate validation cohort of more than 100 different subjects was used in addition to the approximately 610-subject first cohort. To predict cytomegalovirus infection status, the study combined high-throughput TCR immunosequencing, statistical association of individual TCRs with disease status, and machine learning. A later analysis re-examined previously published TCR beta repertoires from 600 to 700 donors and added high-resolution HLA genotyping to investigate patterns of TCR occurrence. The later analysis used no new phenotypic data to find candidate immune exposures, relying instead on TCR beta sequences and their occurrence across donors. An earlier analysis of 587 of the donors applied high-throughput TCR beta sequencing to assess whether each TCR beta V gene segment acted as functional or pseudogenic. Donor age, sex, ethnicity and CMV serostatus were compiled together with the repertoire data. Genome-wide SNP genotypes for about three fifths of the 666 donors were used in a later genetic analysis, which treated that subset as a discovery cohort. Every discovery cohort repertoire had been produced on one sequencing platform. Both class I and class II loci were covered by HLA typing, at four-digit resolution. Typing coverage differed by locus: A, B, C, DRB1 and DQB1 were typed in roughly 629-640 donors, DQA1 in roughly 510, DPA1 in some 570, and DPB1 in about 450. Roughly 5 DR-DQ haplotypes were handled as single units for association and clustering, since linkage in the cohort was strong. Across under 500 genotyped donors of the cohort, an average of approximately 240,000 unique TCR beta nucleotide sequences per donor were sequenced, and roughly a sixth of those sequences were non-productive. The paper as a whole reports these results and caveats: In a later analysis, the rate of TCR association differed among HLA loci, with DRB1 alleles having the most associated TCRs and HLA-C alleles having the fewest. In a later analysis, around 17,000 TCR beta sequences were associated with specific HLA alleles at a false discovery rate of 0.05. Several of the top co-occurrence clusters appeared to be linked to parvovirus B19, influenza, CMV and Epstein-Barr virus, according to a later analysis. The classifier was reported to diagnose cytomegalovirus status with high specificity and sensitivity in both the original and validation cohorts. Linkage disequilibrium might explain the correlated functional status among segregating V segments, but an unknown experimental factor could not be excluded. This cohort had only TCR beta chains sequenced, and the lack of alpha or paired-chain data limited which features could be detected. In a later genetic analysis, a missense DCLRE1C variant was associated with V-gene and J-gene trimming of TCR beta chains, and the association was replicated in an independent cohort. Across donors, most TCR sequences were observed very rarely, whereas some public TCRs were present in many individuals. Because counts were too low, 15 to 20 rarely observed V segments, including chromosome 9 orphons, were left out of the earlier analysis of some 640 of the donors. Compared with the roughly 600-donor mean, donors in an Asian-associated ancestry cluster had fewer N-insertions in productive TCRs, according to a later genetic analysis. A total of 164 TCR beta chains were listed by the study as associated with cytomegalovirus. Sequencing depth was assumed to be roughly uniform across donors in the presence/absence analyses, though that assumption may not hold. A later analysis found that most CMV-associated TCR beta chains appeared HLA-restricted, with HLA associations seemingly driven largely by CMV exposure. A further reported finding was that TCR beta sequences accurately predicted the HLA-A and HLA-B alleles for most subjects in the first cohort. CMV serostatus was the only immune exposure information available for the cohort. Three of the identified cytomegalovirus-associated TCR beta chains were confirmed in vitro to be specific for cytomegalovirus antigens. Compared with equally common non-associated chains, HLA-associated TCR beta chains in a later analysis were more clonally expanded and had lower generation probabilities. According to the authors, the approach could potentially be generalized to other disease states and immunological phenotypes. Assigning TCR associations to individual alleles was difficult when HLA alleles, especially DR and DQ, strongly co-occurred. Because HLA typing was unavailable for some donors at each locus, only the typed subset was used in association tests. The 87-base-pair reads could not distinguish some IMGT-functional V segments, including TRBV6-2 and TRBV6-3, so those segments were excluded. An earlier analysis of around 600 of the donors showed that most TCR beta V segments appeared in productive rearrangements either about 87% or about 30% of the time, which broadly matched IMGT annotations. The sequencing pipeline was judged likely to have produced a cluster of highly shared sequence variants as a technical artifact.

The cohort was made up of roughly 670 healthy bone marrow donors. At the time of sampling, every cohort member was nominally healthy, though immune exposures that went unrecorded were likely present. The donor tested CMV seronegative, placing the donor among the 300 to 400 seronegative members of the cohort. A peripheral blood sample was collected from each donor, and TCR beta sequencing was performed on peripheral blood mononuclear cells. The Qiagen DNeasy Blood Extraction Kit was used to extract genomic DNA from the blood cell samples. With regard to this clone: Its target antigen remains unknown. No much larger clone exists at a distance of one base, and base qualities are not known.

Libraries were built with the immunoSEQ multiplex PCR assay. The multiplex PCR relied on a mix of 60 forward primers for TCR Vbeta segments and 13 reverse primers for TCR Jbeta segments. The CDR3 region of rearranged TCR beta genes was amplified from genomic DNA with a multiplex PCR assay. The Illumina HiSeq System was used to sequence the amplified TCR beta libraries as 87-base-pair reads. As for how the authors treated the data: A later analysis counted around 72 million unique TCR beta chains across the 650 to 700 repertoires, and roughly 10 million of these chains were shared by at least two donors. A nearest-neighbor algorithm error-corrected the raw reads and collapsed the reads into unique sequences, merging closely related sequences to remove PCR and sequencing errors. CDR3 sequences were aligned to IMGT reference sequences to assign V, D and J gene segments. Each retained sequence needed at least a six-nucleotide match to both a V gene segment and a J gene segment. Rearrangements were classified as productive when the CDR3 lacked stop codons and remained in frame with V and J, and all other rearrangements were classified as non-productive. Following IMGT convention, CDR3 was defined as the stretch from the second conserved V-encoded cysteine to the conserved J-encoded phenylalanine. The earlier analysis of 587 of the donors excluded sequences that lacked an unambiguous match to a single V gene segment. In an earlier analysis of approximately 500 of the donors, a V segment was called functional when productive rearrangements were above 56.7%, and segregating when the standard deviation between donors exceeded 5%. A statistical classification framework was built for diagnosing cytomegalovirus status from the catalog of TCR beta chain sequences. V and J gene assignment, in a later analysis, came from comparing TCR nucleotide sequences with IMGT/GENE-DB human TR gene sequences. In a later analysis, CDR3 sequences and most-parsimonious VDJ recombination scenarios were assigned using the TCRdist pipeline. In a later analysis, each TCR beta chain was defined by its CDR3 amino acid sequence together with its V-gene family, and reads without a unique V-gene family were excluded. A later analysis removed 592 highly shared, low-generation-probability nucleotide sequences to deal with suspected cross-contamination and a sequencing artifact. For each public chain, a later analysis derived a clonal expansion index from normalized ranks of inferred template counts within each repertoire. In a later analysis, generation probabilities were computed using a VDJ recombination model fitted to out-of-frame rearrangements, and the results were checked against IGoR. A later analysis scored TCR-TCR, TCR-HLA and TCR-CMV co-occurrence with hypergeometric tests, applying a repertoire-size bias correction to TCR pairs. In a later analysis, false discovery rates were estimated by permuting HLA or CMV assignments 20 times. In a later analysis, co-occurring TCRs were grouped with DBSCAN, and TCRdist sequence similarity was added when clustering was performed within HLA-allele-positive subsets. Repertoires with fewer than 30,000 or more than 120,000 public chains were left out of co-occurrence clustering, as were about 5 repertoires with anomalous nucleotide sharing. TCRdb carries this immuneACCESS record with in-frame sequences only. Its versions omit some clonotypes, under half of them owing to an unresolved V gene in the studies checked, with the rest unexplained. For V, J and clone size, that table is used; D and trimming come from the DNA. Here the sample has 150,000 to 200,000 clones; approximately 83% occur a single time. Together, the top ten hold roughly 0.097% of the sample.

The germline V gene (reference sequence) gives CDR1 as SGHKS and CDR2 as YYEKEE. The CDR3 measures 17 amino acids from cysteine to phenylalanine. The sequence is cut down to CDR3 DNA, 51 bases in frame from base 1. The V and J ends are trimmed by 0 bases and 2 bases, leaving 15 bases between them. The receptor's source is a boy between 2 and 15 years old in good health and CMV-seronegative. The rearrangement combines TRBV5-5 with TRBJ1-3; TRBD1 is a weak D gene call, 6 bases matching. Sequencing input: PBMCs. For the CDR3, the sequence is CASSLVPQGTTGNTIYF. In nucleotide form, the sequence is TGTGCCAGCAGCTTGGTCCCACAGGGTACTACTGGAAACACCATATATTTT.